The 32 T cell receptor beta chains in this list originate from one sample, sequenced in a study of sequential checkpoint blockade in melanoma. Method: immunoSEQ multiplex PCR; TCRdb's copy keeps in-frame clones and lacks some. The sample lists 20,000 to 25,000 clones, around 80% seen once, with around 10% in the top ten. Noted treatment: randomized to nivolumab then ipilimumab (arm A) or the reverse (arm B). The sequenced sample was CD8+ T cells sorted from blood (inferred from file names), obtained from a patient given nivolumab and ipilimumab in sequence. The source is a human donor with melanoma.

The V and J genes are TRBV19 and TRBJ1-2, with a weak D call TRBD1 (6 bases). V shed 5 bases and J shed 8 bases, with 21 bases lying between them. The CDR3 sequence is 15 residues long. Germline-derived CDR1 and CDR2 are LNHDA and SQIVND (reference sequence). The CDR3 loop reads CASSLTGERAMGYTF. In DNA form, the CDR3 reads TGTGCCAGTAGTTTGACAGGAGAAAGAGCTATGGGCTACACCTTC.

The chain links TRBV6-4 to TRBJ1-2, with a possible D match to TRBD1 (5 bases). The CDR3 is made up of 14 amino acids. Trimming removed 5 bases at V and 4 bases at J, with 14 bases between. Germline assignment: CDR1 MRHNA and CDR2 SNTAGT. The CDR3 spells CASSPEAGLYGYTF. CDR3 nucleotide sequence: TGTGCCAGCAGTCCTGAAGCGGGGCTCTATGGCTACACCTTC.

The chain combines TRBV11-2 with TRBJ2-7; D remains ambiguous. Trimming shortened V by 1 base and J by 3 bases, and 7 bases separated the two germline ends. The CDR3 runs to 13 residues. Germline V CDR1 and CDR2: SGHAT, FQNNGV. CDR3 sequence (DNA): TGTGCCAGCAGCTTAGTCCTAAGCTACGAGCAGTACTTC. Its translation: CASSLVLSYEQYF.

CDR3 sequence (DNA): TGTGCCAGCAGTTCCGGGACAGGGGGCTATCAGCCCCAGCATTTT. Translation: CASSSGTGGYQPQHF. This chain connects TRBV28 to TRBJ1-5; 12 bases fit TRBD1. Trimming took 4 bases from V and 5 from J; bases not matched to a gene: 3. The germline V gene encodes CDR1 MDHEN and CDR2 SYDVKM. The CDR3 runs 15 residues.

The chain joins TRBV28 to TRBJ1-4; 10 bases match TRBD1. The CDR3 has 17 residues. V trimming: 2 bases; J trimming: 7 bases; junction bases outside the gene matches: 10. The germline CDR1 and CDR2 sequences are MDHEN and SYDVKM. The CDR3 loop is CASSLGLPGQGLEKLFF. CDR3 DNA sequence: TGTGCCAGCAGTTTAGGGCTACCGGGACAGGGGCTTGAAAAACTGTTTTTT.

This chain connects TRBV28 to TRBJ2-7, with 7 bases aligning to TRBD1. This CDR3 is built from 18 residues. V lost 3 bases and J lost 9; bases outside the gene matches: 23. From germline, CDR1 is MDHEN and CDR2 SYDVKM. Written as DNA, the CDR3 is TGTGCCAGCAGTTTGAGAGGGGTTAACAGGGGTGGTTATCGATGGCAGTACTTC. It encodes CASSLRGVNRGGYRWQYF.

The chain recombines TRBV7-9 with TRBJ1-1, with 7 nucleotides matching TRBD1. The CDR3 consists of 16 residues. Germline CDR1 reads SEHNR; CDR2 reads FQNEAQ (reference sequence). Trimming removed 1 base from V and 1 base from J; junction bases left unmatched: 6. The CDR3 DNA reads TGTGCCAGCAGCTTAGGGGGCAGGGGGAAGAACACTGAAGCTTTCTTT. Encoded protein: CASSLGGRGKNTEAFF. Full variable domain (remainder filled in from reference TRBV7-9 and TRBJ1-1): DTGVSQNPRHKITKRGQNVTFRCDPISEHNRLYWYRQTLGQGPEFLTYFQNEAQLEKSRLLSDRFSAERPKGSFSTLEIQRTEQGDSAMYLCASSLGGRGKNTEAFFGQGTRLTVV.

This clone showed up just a few times. This chain uses TRBV19 with TRBJ1-5; D is ambiguous. The germline V gene encodes CDR1 LNHDA and CDR2 SQIVND (reference sequence). CDR3 size: 13 residues. The ends were cut back, 3 bases at V and 4 bases at J, with 7 bases in the middle. The CDR3 spells CASSMQDNQPQHF. CDR3 nucleotide sequence: TGTGCCAGTAGTATGCAGGATAATCAGCCCCAGCATTTT.

This CDR3 reads CASKGVGYQETQYF. CDR3 in DNA: TGTGCCAGCAAAGGGGTTGGGTACCAAGAGACCCAGTACTTC. The rearrangement links TRBV2 to TRBJ2-5; D is possibly TRBD1 (5 bases). The CDR3 runs 14 residues. Trimming stripped 7 bases from V and 0 bases from J, with 12 bases between. In germline, CDR1 is SNHLY, CDR2 FYNNEI.

The chain uses TRBV28 and TRBJ1-1, with D unresolved. Trimming took off 6 bases at V and 0 bases at J, with 14 bases between the two ends. The germline CDR1 and CDR2 sequences are MDHEN and SYDVKM. The CDR3 length is 15 residues. For the CDR3, the DNA is TGTGCCAGCAGCGCCCGGGGTCTGGTGAACACTGAAGCTTTCTTT. Translation: CASSARGLVNTEAFF. The entire variable domain, with the rest obtained from reference TRBV28 and TRBJ1-1, is as follows: DVKVTQSSRYLVKRTGEKVFLECVQDMDHENMFWYRQDPGLGLRLIYFSYDVKMKEKGDIPEGYSVSREKKERFSLILESASTNQTSMYLCASSARGLVNTEAFFGQGTRLTVV.

The V gene is TRBV2, the J gene TRBJ2-1; D not certain. With 7 bases removed from V and 6 bases from J, the gap between germline ends came to 10 bases. In germline, CDR1 is SNHLY, CDR2 FYNNEI. This CDR3 has 12 amino acids. DNA of the CDR3: TGTGCCAGCACCAGAAACCGCAATGAGCAGTTCTTC. This gives the protein CASTRNRNEQFF.

V gene TRBV19 combines with J gene TRBJ2-3, with 12 bases that match TRBD2. CDR1 LNHDA and CDR2 SQIVND come from the germline V gene (reference sequence). J gave up 0 bases and V 5 bases, and 9 bases lay outside the gene matches. There are 18 residues in the CDR3. The CDR3 DNA reads TGTGCCAGTAGTGGGGGACTAGCGGGTCCGGAAAGCACAGATACGCAGTATTTT. It encodes CASSGGLAGPESTDTQYF.

The V and J genes are TRBV5-1 and TRBJ2-1; 9 bases are shared with TRBD2. Per germline, CDR1 SGHRS and CDR2 YFSETQ. The CDR3 has 14 amino acids. The trim removed 6 bases at V and 5 bases at J, leaving 6 bases unmatched. The CDR3 loop reads CASNWLAGNNEQFF. In DNA form, the CDR3 reads TGCGCCAGCAATTGGCTAGCGGGAAACAATGAGCAGTTCTTC.

This chain connects TRBV30 to TRBJ2-7, with 8 nucleotides matching TRBD1. Germline V gene lookup returns CDR1 GTSNPN and CDR2 SVGIG (reference sequence). With 1 base clipped from V and 3 bases from J, the junction kept 2 bases outside the gene matches. The CDR3 contains 13 residues. CDR3 DNA sequence: TGTGCCTGGAGTGGACAGGGGCTCTACGAGCAGTACTTC. Translating it yields CAWSGQGLYEQYF.

The chain combines TRBV15 with TRBJ1-5; 7 nucleotides line up with TRBD1. CDR1 is LNHNV, CDR2 YYDKDF, per germline (reference sequence). J was trimmed by 4 bases and V by 1 base; bases with no gene match: 4. This CDR3 comprises 15 residues. The CDR3 DNA sequence: TGTGCCACCAGCAGAGGGACAGGAACTAATCAGCCCCAGCATTTT. This sequence encodes CATSRGTGTNQPQHF.

This chain connects TRBV7-2 to TRBJ1-2, with D tentatively TRBD1 (6 bases). The V gene lost 4 bases and the J gene lost 8 bases, with 14 bases spanning the gap. This CDR3 region has 13 residues. CDR1 SGHTA and CDR2 FQGNSA come from the germline V gene. DNA for the CDR3: TGTGCCAGCAGCTCCCAGGGGTTTGCCGGCTACACCTTC. Residues: CASSSQGFAGYTF.

A word on this clone: The sample holds other DNA sequences that translate to the same CDR3. The CDR3 nucleotides are TGTGCCAGTATGAGGGGTTGGGGGGGTAATCAGCCCCAGCATTTT. Protein: CASMRGWGGNQPQHF. The chain carries TRBV19 and TRBJ1-5; D possibly corresponds to TRBD1 (5 bases). V lost 7 bases to trimming and J lost 4 bases, with 17 bases between them. The CDR3 loop spans 15 amino acids. CDR1 LNHDA and CDR2 SQIVND come from the germline V gene (reference sequence).

The chain has TRBV5-1 and TRBJ1-1; 7 bases are shared with TRBD1. Germline assignment: CDR1 SGHRS and CDR2 YFSETQ. The ends lost 1 base at V and 5 bases at J; junction bases unmatched: 2. The CDR3 has 13 amino acids. The CDR3 bases are TGCGCCAGCAGCTTGCGACAGGGAACTGAAGCTTTCTTT. Amino acids: CASSLRQGTEAFF.

The CDR3 loop reads CASSPLNQPQHF. CDR3 nucleotide sequence: TGTGCCAGTAGTCCACTGAATCAGCCCCAGCATTTT. The chain recombines TRBV19 with TRBJ1-5, with no clear D. V lost 5 bases and J lost 4, with 6 bases in between. The CDR3 has 12 residues. Germline CDR1 LNHDA, CDR2 SQIVND (reference sequence).

The V gene is TRBV9, the J gene TRBJ1-5; D possibly corresponds to TRBD1 (5 bases). The ends were cut back, 9 bases at V and 5 bases at J, with 21 bases in the middle. CDR1 and CDR2 from the germline V gene are SGDLS and YYNGEE. This CDR3 is 15 amino acids long. CDR3 bases: TGTGCCACTAATTCAGGACACCGTCGGCATCAGCCCCAGCATTTT. This codes for CATNSGHRRHQPQHF.

CDR3 amino acids: CASSVEQGSVNEQFF. The CDR3 bases are TGTGCCAGCAGTGTGGAACAGGGGTCCGTAAATGAGCAGTTCTTC. The chain has TRBV2 and TRBJ2-1, with 7 bases fitting TRBD1. Germline lookup yields CDR1 SNHLY and CDR2 FYNNEI. This CDR3 has 15 residues. Unmatched junction bases numbered 10, after V lost 4 bases and J lost 7 bases.

This chain joins TRBV7-2 and TRBJ2-4, with 11 bases matching TRBD2. Germline lookup yields CDR1 SGHTA and CDR2 FQGNSA. The CDR3 extends over 15 amino acids. The J segment lost 8 bases and the V segment lost 3 bases, leaving 6 bases of the junction unmatched. CDR3 residues: CASSLTSGTGYIQYF. The CDR3 region has the DNA TGTGCCAGCAGCTTGACTAGCGGGACGGGGTACATTCAGTACTTC.

The chain recombines TRBV11-2 with TRBJ2-7; TRBD1 aligns across 10 bases. J was trimmed by 0 bases and V by 0 bases; bases with no gene match: 14. This CDR3 is built from 20 residues. CDR1 is SGHAT and CDR2 is FQNNGV in the germline V gene. The CDR3 coding sequence is TGTGCCAGCAGCTTAGATCATCAGAAGGACAGGGGGGCAAGCTCCTACGAGCAGTACTTC. It encodes CASSLDHQKDRGASSYEQYF.

The rearrangement joins TRBV5-6 to TRBJ2-5, with no clear D. Trimming took off 3 bases at V and 5 bases at J, with 11 bases between the two ends. The CDR3 runs to 13 residues. Germline V lookup: CDR1 SGHDT, CDR2 YYEEEE. CDR3 nucleotides: TGTGCCAGCAGCTCCCTCCCTCGGGAGACCCAGTACTTC. This encodes CASSSLPRETQYF.

Details on this clone: Other DNA sequences in the sample encode the same CDR3. V usage is TRBV7-2 and J usage is TRBJ2-7; D perhaps matches TRBD2 (7 bases). CDR1 is SGHTA, CDR2 FQGNSA, per germline. The V and J ends lost 6 bases and 9 bases respectively, with 18 bases between them. The length of the CDR3 is 13 residues. The CDR3 is CASSFGTGGRQYF. CDR3 nucleotide sequence: TGTGCCAGCAGTTTTGGGACGGGGGGCCGGCAGTACTTC. Full variable domain (rest looked up from reference TRBV7-2 and TRBJ2-7): GAGVSQSPSNKVTEKGKDVELRCDPISGHTALYWYRQSLGQGLEFLIYFQGNSAPDKSGLPSDRFSAERTGGSVSTLTIQRTQQEDSAVYLCASSFGTGGRQYFGPGTRLTVT.

This chain joins TRBV27 and TRBJ2-2; D remains ambiguous. The CDR3 length is 13 residues. The germline V and J ends were trimmed by 0 bases and 8 bases, with 7 bases remaining between them. Germline V gene data show CDR1 as MNHEY and CDR2 as SMNVEV (reference sequence). In DNA, the CDR3 is TGTGCCAGCAGTTTATCGGGCAGGGGGGAGCTGTTTTTT. Residues: CASSLSGRGELFF.

V and J are TRBV7-2 and TRBJ2-3, with 14 bases matching TRBD2. With V trimmed by 8 bases and J by 4 bases, 14 bases remained unmatched. Germline V gene data show CDR1 as SGHTA and CDR2 as FQGNSA. The CDR3 sequence is 18 residues long. The CDR3 loop reads CASGRGGLAGVSADTQYF. In DNA form, the CDR3 reads TGTGCCAGCGGGAGGGGGGGACTAGCGGGAGTGAGTGCAGATACGCAGTATTTT.

The V call is TRBV4-3, the J call TRBJ1-6; D is ambiguous. The length of the CDR3 is 16 residues. Germline-derived CDR1 and CDR2 are LGHNA and YSLEER. Trimming stripped 0 bases from V and 9 bases from J, with 15 bases between. The CDR3 here is CASSQDGRGGFSPLHF. The CDR3 bases are TGCGCCAGCAGCCAAGATGGGCGAGGAGGGTTTTCACCCCTCCACTTT.

The chain is built from TRBV5-1 and TRBJ2-3, with 9 bases that match TRBD2. Looked up from germline, CDR1 is SGHRS and CDR2 is YFSETQ. V dropped 5 bases and J dropped 0; count of bases not matched to a gene: 7. This CDR3 comprises 16 residues. DNA for the CDR3: TGCGCCAGCAGTTCTGGACTAGCGCCTAGCACAGATACGCAGTATTTT. Amino acids: CASSSGLAPSTDTQYF.

The gene calls are TRBV25-1 and TRBJ2-5; D is perhaps TRBD1 (5 bases). This CDR3 region has 13 residues. Trimming removed 6 bases from V and 4 bases from J, with 12 bases in between. Germline V lookup: CDR1 MGHDK, CDR2 SYGVNS. Here the CDR3 reads CASRSVGLETQYF. The CDR3 DNA sequence: TGTGCCAGCAGATCCGTGGGGCTAGAGACCCAGTACTTC.

The rearrangement links TRBV5-6 to TRBJ2-2; 8 bases fit TRBD1. The CDR3 contains 17 residues. The germline V gene has CDR1 SGHDT and CDR2 YYEEEE. With V trimmed by 4 bases and J by 7 bases, 15 bases remained unmatched. This CDR3 is CASSTSLSRGQNGELFF. DNA for the CDR3: TGTGCCAGCAGCACTAGTTTAAGCAGGGGGCAGAACGGGGAGCTGTTTTTT.

This chain uses TRBV27 with TRBJ1-1; TRBD1 matches at 7 bases. Germline CDR1 reads MNHEY; CDR2 reads SMNVEV (reference sequence). The V segment lost 8 bases and the J segment 0 bases; nucleotides outside the gene matches: 9. CDR3 length equals 15 residues. The CDR3 sequence is CASAGTEIMNTEAFF. DNA of the CDR3: TGTGCCAGCGCCGGGACAGAGATTATGAACACTGAAGCTTTCTTT.